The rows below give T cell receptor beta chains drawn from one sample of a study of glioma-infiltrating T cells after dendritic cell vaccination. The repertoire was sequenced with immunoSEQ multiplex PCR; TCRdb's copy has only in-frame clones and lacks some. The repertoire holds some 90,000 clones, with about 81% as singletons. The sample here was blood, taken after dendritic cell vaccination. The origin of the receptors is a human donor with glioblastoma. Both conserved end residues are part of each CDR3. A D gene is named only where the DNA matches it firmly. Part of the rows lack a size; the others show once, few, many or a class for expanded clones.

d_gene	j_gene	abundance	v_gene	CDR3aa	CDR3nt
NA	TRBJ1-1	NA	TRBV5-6	CASSPPGHANTEAFF	TGTGCCAGCAGTCCGCCGGGACACGCGAACACTGAAGCTTTCTTT
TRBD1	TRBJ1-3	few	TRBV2	CASSLQDRGSGNTIYF	TGTGCCAGCAGCCTCCAAGACAGGGGATCCGGAAACACCATATATTTT
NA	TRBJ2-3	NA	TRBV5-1	CASSLARGTDTQYF	TGCGCCAGCAGCTTGGCCAGGGGTACAGATACGCAGTATTTT
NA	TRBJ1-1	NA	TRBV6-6	CASSFRGMNTEAFF	TGTGCCAGCAGTTTCAGGGGAATGAACACTGAAGCTTTCTTT
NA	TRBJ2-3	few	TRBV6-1	CASSNTDTQYF	TGTGCCAGCAGCAACACAGATACGCAGTATTTT
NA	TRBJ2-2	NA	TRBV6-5	CASRETNTGELFF	TGTGCCAGCAGGGAGACGAACACCGGGGAGCTGTTTTTT
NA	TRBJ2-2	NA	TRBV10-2	CASSDTGDVGELFF	TGCGCCAGCAGTGATACGGGAGACGTCGGGGAGCTGTTTTTT
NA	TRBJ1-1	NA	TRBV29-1	CSVGGFGNTEAFF	TGCAGCGTGGGGGGTTTTGGGAACACTGAAGCTTTCTTT
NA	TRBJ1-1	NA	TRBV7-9	CASTNRDTEAFF	TGTGCCAGCACTAACCGGGACACTGAAGCTTTCTTT
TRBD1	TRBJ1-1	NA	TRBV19	CASSGEGQGHTEAFF	TGTGCCAGTAGTGGGGAGGGACAGGGCCACACTGAAGCTTTCTTT
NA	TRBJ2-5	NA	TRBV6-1	CASSEYRRDKQTQYF	TGTGCCAGCAGTGAATATCGACGGGACAAACAGACCCAGTACTTC
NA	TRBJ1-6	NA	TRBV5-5	CASSLQEISYNSPLHF	TGTGCCAGCAGCTTACAGGAGATCTCCTATAATTCACCCCTCCACTTT
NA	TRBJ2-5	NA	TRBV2	CASSDVAETQYF	TGTGCCAGCAGCGACGTAGCGGAGACCCAGTACTTC
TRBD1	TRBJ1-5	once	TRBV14	CASSQGGGQAIPTDQPQHF	TGTGCCAGCAGCCAAGGAGGTGGACAGGCGATCCCGACCGATCAGCCCCAGCATTTT
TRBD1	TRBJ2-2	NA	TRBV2	CASRGQGEAGELFF	TGTGCCAGCAGGGGACAGGGAGAGGCCGGGGAGCTGTTTTTT
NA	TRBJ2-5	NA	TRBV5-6	CASSLRGKETQYF	TGTGCCAGCAGCTTGCGGGGGAAAGAGACCCAGTACTTC
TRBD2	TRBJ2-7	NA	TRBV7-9	CASTWGGLPYEQYF	TGTGCCAGCACTTGGGGGGGACTTCCCTACGAGCAGTACTTC
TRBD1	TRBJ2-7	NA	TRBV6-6	CASSYSDRAYGEQYF	TGTGCCAGCAGTTACTCTGACAGGGCATACGGCGAGCAGTACTTC
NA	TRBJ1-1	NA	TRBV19	CASSRRVNTEAFF	TGTGCCAGTAGTCGGCGGGTGAACACTGAAGCTTTCTTT
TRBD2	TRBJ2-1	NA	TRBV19	CASWNSGGSPGEQFF	TGTGCCAGTTGGAATAGCGGGGGATCCCCGGGTGAGCAGTTCTTC
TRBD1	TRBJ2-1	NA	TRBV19	CASNSPGQGNNEQFF	TGTGCCAGTAACTCTCCGGGACAGGGAAACAATGAGCAGTTCTTC
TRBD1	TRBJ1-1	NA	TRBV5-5	CASSLAKTGWPLNTEAFF	TGTGCCAGCAGCTTGGCCAAGACAGGGTGGCCCCTGAACACTGAAGCTTTCTTT
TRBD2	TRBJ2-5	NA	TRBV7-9	CASSSGLAGAETQYF	TGTGCCAGCAGCTCCGGACTAGCGGGAGCGGAGACCCAGTACTTC
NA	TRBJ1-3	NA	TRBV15	CATSRRSQEGHSGNTIYF	TGTGCCACCAGCAGGAGATCCCAGGAGGGCCACTCTGGAAACACCATATATTTT
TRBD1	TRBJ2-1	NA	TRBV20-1	CSPGQGDEQFF	TGCAGTCCCGGACAGGGCGATGAGCAGTTCTTC
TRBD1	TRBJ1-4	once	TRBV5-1	CASSLAARGQGGFEKLFF	TGCGCCAGCAGCTTGGCCGCGAGGGGACAGGGGGGGTTTGAAAAACTGTTTTTT
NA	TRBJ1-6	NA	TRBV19	CASSMWQGNSPLHF	TGTGCCAGTAGTATGTGGCAGGGCAATTCACCCCTCCACTTT
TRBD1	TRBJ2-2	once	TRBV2	CASRDRVVAGELFF	TGTGCCAGCAGAGACAGGGTAGTCGCCGGGGAGCTGTTTTTT
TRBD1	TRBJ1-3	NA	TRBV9	CASSVNQGAWGNTIYF	TGTGCCAGCAGCGTAAACCAGGGGGCGTGGGGAAACACCATATATTTT
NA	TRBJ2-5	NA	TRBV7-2	CASSLPRQFQETQYF	TGTGCCAGCAGCTTACCCAGACAGTTTCAAGAGACCCAGTACTTC
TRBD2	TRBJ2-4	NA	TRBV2	CASSEVGGAKNIQYF	TGTGCCAGCAGTGAAGTGGGGGGGGCCAAAAACATTCAGTACTTC
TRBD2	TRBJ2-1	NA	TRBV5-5	CASSEGLAPYNEQFF	TGTGCCAGCAGCGAGGGACTAGCGCCTTACAATGAGCAGTTCTTC
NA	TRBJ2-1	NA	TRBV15	CATSITSYNEQFF	TGTGCCACCAGCATCACTAGTTACAATGAGCAGTTCTTC
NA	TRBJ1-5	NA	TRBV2	CASSPAGTENQPQHF	TGTGCCAGCAGCCCGGCCGGGACTGAAAATCAGCCCCAGCATTTT
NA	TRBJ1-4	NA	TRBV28	CASSSFHGSTNEKLFF	TGTGCCAGCAGTTCCTTCCACGGTTCAACTAATGAAAAACTGTTTTTT
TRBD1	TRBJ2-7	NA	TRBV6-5	CASSYSNTGGYEQYF	TGTGCCAGCAGTTACTCGAATACAGGGGGCTACGAGCAGTACTTC
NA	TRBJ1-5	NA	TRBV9	CASSEQGHTSGPQHF	TGTGCCAGCAGCGAGCAGGGACATACGTCGGGGCCCCAGCATTTT
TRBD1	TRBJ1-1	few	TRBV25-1	CASSGTQGAGTEAFF	TGTGCCAGCAGTGGGACCCAGGGGGCAGGCACTGAAGCTTTCTTT
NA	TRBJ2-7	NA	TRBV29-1	CSVDRGGSEQYF	TGCAGCGTTGACAGGGGCGGATCCGAGCAGTACTTC
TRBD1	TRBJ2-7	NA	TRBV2	CASRGQGASYEQYF	TGTGCCAGCAGGGGACAGGGGGCCTCCTACGAGCAGTACTTC
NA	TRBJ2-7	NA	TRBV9	CASSVVSYEQYF	TGTGCCAGCAGCGTAGTATCCTACGAGCAGTACTTC
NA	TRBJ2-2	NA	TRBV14	CASSQALGSLDFRELFF	TGTGCCAGCAGCCAGGCCCTAGGGAGCCTCGACTTTCGGGAGCTGTTTTTT
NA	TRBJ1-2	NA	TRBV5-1	CASSLGFGRADGYTF	TGCGCCAGCAGCTTGGGGTTCGGCAGGGCGGATGGCTACACCTTC
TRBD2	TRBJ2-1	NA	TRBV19	CASSVPLAGGPDEQFF	TGTGCCAGTAGTGTTCCACTAGCGGGAGGGCCCGATGAGCAGTTCTTC
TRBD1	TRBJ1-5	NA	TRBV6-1	CASSGRDRGNQPQHF	TGTGCCAGCAGTGGTCGTGACAGGGGCAATCAGCCCCAGCATTTT
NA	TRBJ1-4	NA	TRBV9	CASSTGRPNEKLFF	TGTGCCAGCAGCACAGGGCGGCCTAATGAAAAACTGTTTTTT